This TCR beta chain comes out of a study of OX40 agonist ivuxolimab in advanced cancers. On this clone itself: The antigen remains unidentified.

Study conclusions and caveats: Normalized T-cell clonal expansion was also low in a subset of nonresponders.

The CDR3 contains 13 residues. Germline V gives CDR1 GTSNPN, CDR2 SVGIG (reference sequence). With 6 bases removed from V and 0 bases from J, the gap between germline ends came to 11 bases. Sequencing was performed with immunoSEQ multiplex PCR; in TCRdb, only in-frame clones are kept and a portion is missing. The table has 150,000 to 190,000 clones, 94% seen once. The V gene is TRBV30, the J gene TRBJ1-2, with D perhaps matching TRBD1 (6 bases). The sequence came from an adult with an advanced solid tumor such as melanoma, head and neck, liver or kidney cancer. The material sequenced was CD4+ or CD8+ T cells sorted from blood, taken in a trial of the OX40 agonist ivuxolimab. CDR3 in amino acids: CACITGTNYGYTF. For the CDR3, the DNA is TGTGCCTGCATTACAGGGACTAACTATGGCTACACCTTC.